This TCR beta chain originates from a study of technical replicates of blood from a handful of donors. Some clones are missing from TCRdb's copy, which holds only in-frame ones; the method was immunoSEQ multiplex PCR. The profile shows roughly 68,000 clones, about 97% of them singletons. There are 16 residues in the CDR3. Trimming took 1 base from V and 4 from J; bases not matched to a gene: 8. The germline V gene encodes CDR1 SGHKS and CDR2 YYEKEE (reference sequence). This chain joins TRBV5-5 and TRBJ2-7, with 10 bases lining up with TRBD1. The sequence came from a human donor in good health. The sequencing input was T cells isolated from PBMCs. The CDR3 DNA follows: TGTGCCAGCAGCTTGAGGACAGGGGGAGTCTTATACGAGCAGTACTTC. Translating gives CASSLRTGGVLYEQYF.